Given below is one T cell receptor beta chain in context. This specimen comes from a study of blood T cell repertoires in COVID-19. Method: immunoSEQ multiplex PCR; TCRdb's copy keeps in-frame clones and lacks some. The sample lists approximately 210,000 clones, approximately 80% occurring once. Participants were aged roughly 18 to 90 years, lived in about two dozen US areas, and enrolled virtually. This CDR3 is 14 amino acids long. V gave up 4 bases and J gave up 1 base, with 7 bases separating them. Germline lookup yields CDR1 SGHTA and CDR2 FQGTGA. The chain employs TRBV7-3 and TRBJ2-2, with D possibly being TRBD1 (6 bases). This sequence was found in a woman between 50 and 59 years old with acute COVID-19. Source material: PBMCs or T cells enriched from blood (not recorded which). The CDR3 DNA follows: TGTGCCAGCAGCTCGGGACAGAACACCGGGGAGCTGTTTTTT. It yields the protein CASSSGQNTGELFF.